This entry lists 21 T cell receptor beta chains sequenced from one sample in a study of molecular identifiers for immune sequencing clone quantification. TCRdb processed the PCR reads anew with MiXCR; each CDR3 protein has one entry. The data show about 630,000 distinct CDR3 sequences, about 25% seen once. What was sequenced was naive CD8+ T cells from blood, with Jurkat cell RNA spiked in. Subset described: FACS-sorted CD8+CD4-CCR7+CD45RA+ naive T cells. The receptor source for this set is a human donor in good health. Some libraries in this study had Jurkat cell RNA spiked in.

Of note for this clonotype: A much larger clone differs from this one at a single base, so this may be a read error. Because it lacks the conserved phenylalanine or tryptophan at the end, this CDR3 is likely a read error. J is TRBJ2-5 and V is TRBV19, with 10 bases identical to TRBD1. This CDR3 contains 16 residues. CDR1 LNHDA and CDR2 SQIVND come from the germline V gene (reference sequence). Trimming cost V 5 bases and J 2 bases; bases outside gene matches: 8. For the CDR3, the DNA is TGTGCCAGTAGTCCAGCCGGGACAGGGGCGCAAGAGACCCAGTACATC. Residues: CASSPAGTGAQETQYI.

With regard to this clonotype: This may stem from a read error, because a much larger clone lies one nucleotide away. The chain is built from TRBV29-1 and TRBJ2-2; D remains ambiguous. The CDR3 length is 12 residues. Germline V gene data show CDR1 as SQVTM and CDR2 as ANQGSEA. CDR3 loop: CSVDITTVELFF. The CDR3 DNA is TGCAGCGTTGACATTACTACCGTGGAGCTGTTTTTT.

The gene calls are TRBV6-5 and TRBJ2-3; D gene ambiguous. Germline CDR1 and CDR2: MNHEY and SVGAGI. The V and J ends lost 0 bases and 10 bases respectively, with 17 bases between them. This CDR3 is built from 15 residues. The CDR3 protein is CASSYSTEFGSPQYF. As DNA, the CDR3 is TGTGCCAGCAGTTACTCCACAGAGTTTGGTTCACCGCAGTATTTT.

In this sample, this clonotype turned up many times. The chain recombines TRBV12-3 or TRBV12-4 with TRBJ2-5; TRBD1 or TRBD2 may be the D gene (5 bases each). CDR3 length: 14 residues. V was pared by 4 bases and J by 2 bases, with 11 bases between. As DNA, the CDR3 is TGTGCCAGCAGTTCTCCGGGACCTCAAGAGACCCAGTACTTC. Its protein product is CASSSPGPQETQYF.

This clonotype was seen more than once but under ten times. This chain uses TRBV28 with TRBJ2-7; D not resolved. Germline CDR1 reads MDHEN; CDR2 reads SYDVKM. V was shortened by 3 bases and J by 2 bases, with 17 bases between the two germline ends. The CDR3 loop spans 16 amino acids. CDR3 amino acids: CASSLYRDLPTYEQYF. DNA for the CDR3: TGTGCCAGCAGTTTGTACAGAGACTTACCAACCTACGAGCAGTACTTC.

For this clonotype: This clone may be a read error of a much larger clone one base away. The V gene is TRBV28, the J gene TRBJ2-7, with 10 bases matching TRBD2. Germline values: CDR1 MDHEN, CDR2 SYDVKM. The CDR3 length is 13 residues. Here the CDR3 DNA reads TGTGCCAGCAGTTATGGACTAGCGGACGAGCGGTACTTC. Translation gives CASSYGLADERYF.

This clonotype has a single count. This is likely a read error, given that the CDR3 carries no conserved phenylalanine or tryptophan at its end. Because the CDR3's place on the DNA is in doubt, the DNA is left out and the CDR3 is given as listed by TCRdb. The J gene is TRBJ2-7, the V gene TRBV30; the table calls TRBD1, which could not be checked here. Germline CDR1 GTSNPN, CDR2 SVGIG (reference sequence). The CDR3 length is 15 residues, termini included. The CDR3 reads CAWGPRDRGSWGRCL.

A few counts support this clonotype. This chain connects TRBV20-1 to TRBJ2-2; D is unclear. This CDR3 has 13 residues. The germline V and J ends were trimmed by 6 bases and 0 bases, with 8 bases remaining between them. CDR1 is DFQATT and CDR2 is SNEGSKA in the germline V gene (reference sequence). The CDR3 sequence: CSAQGANTGELFF. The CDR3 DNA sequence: TGCAGTGCCCAAGGAGCGAACACCGGGGAGCTGTTTTTT.

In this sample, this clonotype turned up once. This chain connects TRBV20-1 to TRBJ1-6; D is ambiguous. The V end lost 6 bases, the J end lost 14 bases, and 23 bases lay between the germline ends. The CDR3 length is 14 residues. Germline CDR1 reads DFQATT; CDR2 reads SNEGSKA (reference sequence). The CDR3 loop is CSAKDQDRILSLHF. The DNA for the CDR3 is TGCAGTGCAAAAGACCAGGACCGAATTTTATCCCTCCACTTT.

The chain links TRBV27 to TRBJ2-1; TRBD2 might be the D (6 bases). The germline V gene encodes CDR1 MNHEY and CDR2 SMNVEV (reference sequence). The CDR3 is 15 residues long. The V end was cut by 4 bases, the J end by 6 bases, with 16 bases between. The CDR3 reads CASSWEAPGANEQFF. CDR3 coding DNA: TGTGCCAGCAGTTGGGAAGCGCCGGGAGCCAATGAGCAGTTCTTC.

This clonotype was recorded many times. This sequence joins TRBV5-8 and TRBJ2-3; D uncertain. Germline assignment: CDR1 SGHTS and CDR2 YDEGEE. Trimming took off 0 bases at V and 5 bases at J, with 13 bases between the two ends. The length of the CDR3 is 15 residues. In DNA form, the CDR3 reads TGTGCCAGCAGCTTGGAGGGTTTATCTAAAGATACGCAGTATTTT. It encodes CASSLEGLSKDTQYF.

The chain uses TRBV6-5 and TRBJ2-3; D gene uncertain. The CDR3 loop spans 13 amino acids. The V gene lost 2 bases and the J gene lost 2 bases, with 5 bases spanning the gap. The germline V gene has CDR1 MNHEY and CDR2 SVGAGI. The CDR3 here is CASSYVSTDTQYF. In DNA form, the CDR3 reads TGTGCCAGCAGTTACGTCTCCACAGATACGCAGTATTTT.

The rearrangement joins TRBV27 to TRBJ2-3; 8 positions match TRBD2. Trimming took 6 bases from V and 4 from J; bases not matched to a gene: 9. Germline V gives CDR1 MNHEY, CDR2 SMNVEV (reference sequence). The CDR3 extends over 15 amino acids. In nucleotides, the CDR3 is TGTGCCAGCAGGCAAAACCGGGGACTAGCAGATACGCAGTATTTT. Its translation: CASRQNRGLADTQYF.

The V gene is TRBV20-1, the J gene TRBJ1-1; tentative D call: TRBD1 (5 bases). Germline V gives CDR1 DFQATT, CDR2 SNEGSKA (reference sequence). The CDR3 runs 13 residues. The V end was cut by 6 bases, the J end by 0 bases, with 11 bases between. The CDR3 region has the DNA TGCAGTGCCGGGGACCGTATGAACACTGAAGCTTTCTTT. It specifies CSAGDRMNTEAFF.

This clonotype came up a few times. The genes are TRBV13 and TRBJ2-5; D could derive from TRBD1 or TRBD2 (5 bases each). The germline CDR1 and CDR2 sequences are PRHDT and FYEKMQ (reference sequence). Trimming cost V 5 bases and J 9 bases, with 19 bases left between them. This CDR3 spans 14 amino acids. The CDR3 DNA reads TGTGCCAGCAGCCCCGGGACCTCGATTGAAGCCCAGTACTTC. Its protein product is CASSPGTSIEAQYF.

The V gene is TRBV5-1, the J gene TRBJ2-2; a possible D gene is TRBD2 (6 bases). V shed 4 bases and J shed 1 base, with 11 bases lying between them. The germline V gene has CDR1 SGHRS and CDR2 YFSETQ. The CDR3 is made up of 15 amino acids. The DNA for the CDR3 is TGCGCCAGCAGCCCCGTGGGGGGGAACACCGGGGAGCTGTTTTTT. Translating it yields CASSPVGGNTGELFF.

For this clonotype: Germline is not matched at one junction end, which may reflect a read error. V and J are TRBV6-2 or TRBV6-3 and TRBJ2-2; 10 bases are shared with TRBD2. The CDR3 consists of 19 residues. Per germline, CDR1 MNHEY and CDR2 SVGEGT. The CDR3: CASRYSFQRGGPGTGELFF. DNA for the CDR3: TGTGCCAGCAGATACTCTTTCCAGCGGGGGGGCCCGGGCACCGGGGAGCTGTTTTTT.

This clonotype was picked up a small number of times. This CDR3 is CASSQDLWFGKSSYNSPLHF. CDR3 nucleotide sequence: TGCGCCAGCAGCCAAGATTTGTGGTTCGGCAAGAGCTCCTATAATTCACCCCTCCACTTT. J is TRBJ1-6 and V is TRBV4-3; D gene unclear. In germline, CDR1 is LGHNA, CDR2 YSLEER. With 0 bases removed from V and 0 bases from J, the gap between germline ends came to 18 bases. The CDR3 runs to 20 residues.

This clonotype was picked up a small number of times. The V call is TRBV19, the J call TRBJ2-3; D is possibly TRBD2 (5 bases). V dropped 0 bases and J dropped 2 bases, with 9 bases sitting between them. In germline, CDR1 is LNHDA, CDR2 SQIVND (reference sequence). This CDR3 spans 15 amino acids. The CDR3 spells CASSIDETTTDTQYF. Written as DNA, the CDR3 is TGTGCCAGTAGTATAGATGAGACTACCACAGATACGCAGTATTTT.

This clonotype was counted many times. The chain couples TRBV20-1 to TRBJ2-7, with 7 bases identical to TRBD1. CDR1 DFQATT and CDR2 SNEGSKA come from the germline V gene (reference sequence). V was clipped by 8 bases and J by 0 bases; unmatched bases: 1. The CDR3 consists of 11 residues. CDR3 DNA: TGCAGTACAGGGGTCTCCTACGAGCAGTACTTC. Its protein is CSTGVSYEQYF.

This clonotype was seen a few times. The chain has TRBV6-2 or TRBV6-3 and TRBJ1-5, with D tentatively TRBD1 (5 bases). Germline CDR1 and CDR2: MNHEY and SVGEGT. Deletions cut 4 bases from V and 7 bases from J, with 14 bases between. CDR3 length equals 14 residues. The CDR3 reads CASSFQGGRQPQHF. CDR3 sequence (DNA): TGTGCCAGCAGTTTCCAGGGAGGGCGGCAGCCCCAGCATTTT.